This T cell receptor (beta chain) was captured by sequencing in a study of cytomegalovirus exposure and HLA in healthy donors. Study information: Most genotyped donors, approximately 81% of 300 to 400, had Caucasian-associated genetic ancestry.

The study's findings and limits: Reports indicated that the classifier achieved high specificity and sensitivity in diagnosing cytomegalovirus status. According to the study, 150 to 200 TCR beta chains were cytomegalovirus-associated.

A word on this clone: Its antigen is unknown.

The CDR3 sequence is 14 residues long. The germline CDR1 and CDR2 sequences are SEHNR and FQNEAQ (reference sequence). V trimming: 4 bases; J trimming: 6 bases; junction bases outside the gene matches: 6. PCR amplification relied on 60 Vbeta primers (plus 13 Jbeta primers). Using immunoSEQ multiplex PCR, the repertoire was profiled, and TCRdb retains in-frame clones only, with some absent. Counted here are roughly 180,000 clones, roughly 75% occurring once; the ten biggest clones make up around 2.5%. The sequencing sample was made of PBMCs. This receptor was identified in a female donor in good health and CMV-seronegative. This sequence joins TRBV7-9 and TRBJ2-3; the match to TRBD2 covers 8 bases. CDR3 loop: CASSSGTGGDTQYF. In DNA form, the CDR3 reads TGTGCCAGCAGCTCCGGGACGGGAGGGGATACGCAGTATTTT.